This is a list of T cell receptor beta chains from one sample in a study of T cell clones after liver transplantation. Clones were sequenced by immunoSEQ multiplex PCR, and TCRdb holds only the in-frame ones, with some missing. Counted here are 55,000 to 75,000 clones, approximately 63% occurring once; the ten biggest clones make up around 2.8%. The sequencing used CD4+ T cells from blood, collected at the approximately 15-month timepoint. These TCRs come from a human patient who received a liver transplant. T cells may partly derive from the graft donor. CDR3s include the opening cysteine and the closing phenylalanine or tryptophan. The order of the fields is D gene, V gene, clone size, J gene, CDR3 protein, CDR3 DNA. D genes are given only for firm matches. Not all rows give a size; the values are once, few, many and, for expanded clones, a class.

d_gene: NA; v_gene: TRBV19; abundance: once; j_gene: TRBJ1-5; CDR3aa: CASAQGNSNQPQHF; CDR3nt: TGTGCCAGTGCACAGGGAAATAGCAATCAGCCCCAGCATTTT
d_gene: TRBD1; v_gene: TRBV28; abundance: once; j_gene: TRBJ1-5; CDR3aa: CASSLPQGVKNNQPQHF; CDR3nt: TGTGCCAGCAGTTTACCGCAGGGGGTTAAAAACAATCAGCCCCAGCATTTT
d_gene: TRBD2; v_gene: TRBV18; abundance: NA; j_gene: TRBJ2-1; CDR3aa: CASSELAGGDEQFF; CDR3nt: TGTGCCAGCTCAGAACTAGCGGGGGGCGATGAGCAGTTCTTC
d_gene: NA; v_gene: TRBV7-6; abundance: NA; j_gene: TRBJ2-7; CDR3aa: CAITTATYEQYF; CDR3nt: TGTGCCATTACGACAGCTACCTACGAGCAGTACTTC
d_gene: NA; v_gene: TRBV30; abundance: NA; j_gene: TRBJ1-4; CDR3aa: CAWSEVSGATNEKLFF; CDR3nt: TGTGCCTGGAGTGAAGTTTCCGGGGCAACTAATGAAAAACTGTTTTTT
d_gene: NA; v_gene: TRBV7-2; abundance: NA; j_gene: TRBJ1-3; CDR3aa: CASSPGYSGNTIYF; CDR3nt: TGTGCCAGCAGCCCCGGCTACTCTGGAAACACCATATATTTT
d_gene: TRBD1; v_gene: TRBV4-2; abundance: NA; j_gene: TRBJ1-1; CDR3aa: CASSQPQGNTEAFF; CDR3nt: TGTGCCAGCAGCCAGCCACAGGGGAATACTGAAGCTTTCTTT
d_gene: TRBD2; v_gene: TRBV5-1; abundance: NA; j_gene: TRBJ2-3; CDR3aa: CASSLELAGADTQYF; CDR3nt: TGCGCCAGCAGCTTGGAGTTGGCGGGAGCGGATACGCAGTATTTT
d_gene: NA; v_gene: TRBV30; abundance: NA; j_gene: TRBJ2-3; CDR3aa: CAWNRLASSTDTQYF; CDR3nt: TGTGCCTGGAATAGGCTAGCATCAAGCACAGATACGCAGTATTTT
d_gene: NA; v_gene: TRBV5-1; abundance: few; j_gene: TRBJ1-1; CDR3aa: CASRPRALNTEAFF; CDR3nt: TGCGCCAGCAGACCCCGGGCCTTGAACACTGAAGCTTTCTTT
d_gene: TRBD2; v_gene: TRBV7-2; abundance: NA; j_gene: TRBJ2-3; CDR3aa: CASSLVLAGVADTQYF; CDR3nt: TGTGCCAGCAGCCTAGTCCTAGCGGGAGTAGCAGATACGCAGTATTTT
d_gene: TRBD1; v_gene: TRBV5-1; abundance: NA; j_gene: TRBJ1-2; CDR3aa: CASSQQGLGYTF; CDR3nt: TGCGCCAGCAGCCAACAGGGGCTGGGCTACACCTTC
d_gene: NA; v_gene: TRBV5-6; abundance: once; j_gene: TRBJ2-7; CDR3aa: CASSLEQISYEQYF; CDR3nt: TGTGCCAGCAGCTTGGAACAGATTTCCTACGAGCAGTACTTC
d_gene: NA; v_gene: TRBV21-1; abundance: NA; j_gene: TRBJ2-2; CDR3aa: CAWEGSNTGELFF; CDR3nt: TGTGCCTGGGAAGGGAGCAACACCGGGGAGCTGTTTTTT
d_gene: NA; v_gene: TRBV5-6; abundance: few; j_gene: TRBJ2-7; CDR3aa: CASSSSVSYEQYF; CDR3nt: TGTGCCAGCAGCTCCAGCGTCTCCTACGAGCAGTACTTC
d_gene: TRBD1; v_gene: TRBV4-2; abundance: NA; j_gene: TRBJ2-2; CDR3aa: CASSPQGATNTGELFF; CDR3nt: TGTGCCAGCAGCCCTCAGGGGGCCACGAACACCGGGGAGCTGTTTTTT
d_gene: NA; v_gene: TRBV7-2; abundance: NA; j_gene: TRBJ1-3; CDR3aa: CASSLARGSGTIYF; CDR3nt: TGTGCCAGCAGCTTAGCGAGAGGGAGCGGCACCATATATTTT
d_gene: TRBD1; v_gene: TRBV11-3; abundance: NA; j_gene: TRBJ1-1; CDR3aa: CASSSTGTGISEAFF; CDR3nt: TGTGCCAGCAGCAGCACCGGGACAGGGATATCTGAAGCTTTCTTT
d_gene: NA; v_gene: TRBV2; abundance: medium-sized; j_gene: TRBJ1-3; CDR3aa: CASEERRPGTIYF; CDR3nt: TGTGCCAGCGAGGAACGCCGTCCAGGCACCATATATTTT
d_gene: TRBD1; v_gene: TRBV6-5; abundance: many; j_gene: TRBJ2-1; CDR3aa: CASSYDRVVNEQFF; CDR3nt: TGTGCCAGCAGTTACGACAGGGTGGTCAATGAGCAGTTCTTC
d_gene: NA; v_gene: TRBV9; abundance: NA; j_gene: TRBJ2-6; CDR3aa: CASGDAMESGANVLTF; CDR3nt: TGTGCCAGCGGGGACGCAATGGAGTCTGGGGCCAACGTCCTGACTTTC
d_gene: TRBD1; v_gene: TRBV5-6; abundance: few; j_gene: TRBJ2-3; CDR3aa: CASSLGDRDPDTQYF; CDR3nt: TGTGCCAGCAGCTTGGGAGACAGGGATCCAGATACGCAGTATTTT
d_gene: NA; v_gene: TRBV27; abundance: NA; j_gene: TRBJ2-6; CDR3aa: CAGFPGANVLTF; CDR3nt: TGTGCCGGGTTCCCTGGGGCCAACGTCCTGACTTTC